This T cell receptor beta chain was recorded in a study of glioma-infiltrating T cells. Notes on this clonotype: The antigen is not known.

TCR alpha and beta CDR3 regions were amplified from RNA using iRepertoire nested multiplex PCR. Tissue mRNA or PBMC total RNA, about 95-450 ng, went into one-step reverse transcription and amplification. TCRdb re-derived calls from the multiplex PCR reads in MiXCR, one entry per CDR3 protein. The sample shows over 130,000 distinct CDR3 sequences, about two fifths of them seen only once. The CDR3 has 17 residues. The V and J ends lost 3 bases and 3 bases respectively, with 18 bases between them. Broader study findings: Gliomas, especially low-grade, showed above-expected tissue-blood divergence; non-neoplastic patients showed below.

V and J are TRBV12-3 or TRBV12-4 and TRBJ1-3; perhaps TRBD1 as D (5 bases). Material: glioma tissue, nonneoplastic brain tissue, or PBMCs (not recorded which). The receptor comes from a human donor with low-grade glioma or glioblastoma, undergoing nonglioma brain surgery, or in good health (not recorded which). This CDR3 is CASSFFPGRIFGNTIYF. The CDR3 coding sequence is TGTGCCAGCAGTTTTTTCCCGGGACGGATTTTTGGAAACACCATATATTTT.